One and the same sample provided the 14 T cell receptor beta chains below, sequenced in a study of CD8+CD57+ T cells in acquired aplastic anemia. Genomic DNA acted as the template from which TCR beta VDJ combination and CDR3 sequence profiling were carried out. TCRdb analysed the reads with MiXCR anew, one entry per CDR3 protein. The table includes hundreds of thousands of distinct CDR3 sequences, approximately 70% detected once. Sequenced sample: sorted CD4+, CD8+, or CD8+CD57+ T cells (not recorded which) from PBMCs. These TCRs come from a human donor in good health, serving as a control.

In its sample, this clonotype was seen a few times. The chain joins TRBV18 to TRBJ2-5; D gene uncertain. Germline V gene data show CDR1 as KGHSH and CDR2 as LQKENI. This CDR3 spans 11 amino acids. Trimming pared 8 bases from V and 2 bases from J, leaving 6 bases between. The DNA of the CDR3 is TGTGCCAGCGCCTTTCAAGAGACCCAGTACTTC. Its protein is CASAFQETQYF.

This clonotype was recorded many times. The V call is TRBV12-3 or TRBV12-4, the J call TRBJ2-2; no reliable D call. V gave up 2 bases and J gave up 3 bases, with 4 bases separating them. The CDR3 loop spans 13 amino acids. CDR3 sequence: CASSLSDTGELFF. CDR3 bases: TGTGCCAGCAGTTTATCGGACACCGGGGAGCTGTTTTTT.

As concerns this clonotype: Mismatch with germline at one junction end may stem from a read error. The V gene is TRBV2, the J gene TRBJ2-7; D unclear. The V gene's germline CDR1 is SNHLY and CDR2 FYNNEI. This CDR3 spans 12 amino acids. CDR3 nucleotides: TGTGCCAGCAGGGTAGAGACCTACGAGAAGTACTTC. It specifies CASRVETYEKYF.

V usage is TRBV29-1 and J usage is TRBJ2-7; TRBD2 is a possible D gene (6 bases). The germline V gene has CDR1 SQVTM and CDR2 ANQGSEA. The CDR3 totals 13 residues. The CDR3 loop is CGAGRGCSYEQYF. DNA of the CDR3: TGCGGCGCGGGTCGGGGGTGCTCCTACGAGCAGTACTTC.

The J gene is TRBJ2-2, the V gene TRBV7-3; TRBD1 might be the D (5 bases). The CDR3 runs to 15 residues. V was cut by 3 bases and J by 12 bases, with 20 bases left in between. CDR1 and CDR2 (germline): SGHTA, FQGTGA. The CDR3 is CASSFSAGNTGQLFF. The CDR3, as DNA: TGTGCCAGCAGCTTTAGTGCAGGGAACACCGGCCAGCTGTTTTTT.

The genes are TRBV7-2 and TRBJ2-3, with D unclear. V shed 4 bases and J shed 15 bases, with 26 bases lying between them. Germline V gene lookup returns CDR1 SGHTA and CDR2 FQGNSA. This CDR3 has 15 amino acids. CDR3 DNA: TGTGCCAGCAGCTACCGAACCGGCCCTCCGGCACCCGGCTATTTT. Protein sequence: CASSYRTGPPAPGYF.

V usage is TRBV7-2 and J usage is TRBJ2-7; 7 bases are a match to TRBD2. Losses at the gene ends were 4 bases for V and 8 bases for J; bases not matched to a gene: 14. The CDR3 has 15 residues. Germline CDR1 reads SGHTA; CDR2 reads FQGNSA. This CDR3 is CASSSQGGDQPQQYF. CDR3 sequence (DNA): TGTGCCAGCAGCTCCCAGGGAGGGGATCAGCCCCAGCAGTACTTC.

The chain links TRBV12-3 or TRBV12-4 to TRBJ2-7, with 11 bases identical to TRBD2. This CDR3 has 17 residues. With V trimmed by 6 bases and J by 0 bases, 10 bases remained unmatched. CDR3: CASRSVLAGATSYEQYF. The CDR3 DNA sequence: TGTGCCAGCAGGTCGGTACTAGCGGGGGCAACCTCCTACGAGCAGTACTTC.

As to this clonotype: This CDR3 fails to terminate in the conserved phenylalanine or tryptophan, so it likely reflects a read error. Because the CDR3's place on the DNA is in doubt, the DNA is left out and the CDR3 is given as listed by TCRdb. The CDR3: CATSREGGGYYGYTL. The chain employs TRBV2 and TRBJ1-2; the table's D call, TRBD1, was not checked against the DNA. The CDR3 spans 15 amino acids, including both terminal residues. Germline CDR1 reads SNHLY; CDR2 reads FYNNEI.

V usage is TRBV19 and J usage is TRBJ1-1; D might be TRBD1 (5 bases). The V end was cut by 4 bases, the J end by 1 base, with 13 bases between. Germline CDR1 reads LNHDA; CDR2 reads SQIVND (reference sequence). The CDR3 spans 15 residues. The CDR3 bases are TGTGCCAGTAGTACGGACAATGACGCGAACACTGAAGCTTTCTTT. Its protein is CASSTDNDANTEAFF.

The V and J genes are TRBV19 and TRBJ1-2, with no clear D. CDR3 length: 15 residues. Deletions cut 6 bases from V and 0 bases from J, with 14 bases between. CDR1 and CDR2 (germline): LNHDA, SQIVND (reference sequence). CDR3 region: CASRESYSANYGYTF. The CDR3, as DNA: TGTGCCAGTAGGGAGAGCTACTCAGCTAACTATGGCTACACCTTC.

This chain uses TRBV5-4 with TRBJ2-7; TRBD2 might be the D (6 bases). The CDR3 spans 14 residues. Germline assignment: CDR1 SGHNT and CDR2 YYREEE (reference sequence). The germline V and J ends were trimmed by 3 bases and 0 bases, with 10 bases remaining between them. This chain's CDR3 is CASSSLAASYEQYF. The DNA for the CDR3 is TGTGCCAGCAGCTCCTTAGCGGCCTCCTACGAGCAGTACTTC.

Worth noting for this clonotype: One end of the junction varies from germline; a read error may be responsible. This sequence joins TRBV24-1 and TRBJ2-1; 8 positions agree with TRBD2. This CDR3 comprises 15 residues. The germline CDR1 and CDR2 sequences are KGHDR and SFDVKD. The CDR3 DNA follows: TGCGCCAGCAGGGGCGGGAAGAGCGGGGGATATGAGCAGTTCTTC. Amino acid sequence: CASRGGKSGGYEQFF.

The table lists this clonotype with many counts. The chain is built from TRBV15 and TRBJ1-3, with D hard to call. Deletions cut 1 base from V and 4 bases from J, with 20 bases between. Germline values: CDR1 LNHNV, CDR2 YYDKDF (reference sequence). The CDR3 is made up of 18 amino acids. The CDR3 reads CATSRASNMGAGGNTIYF. CDR3 nucleotide sequence: TGTGCCACCAGCAGAGCCTCTAACATGGGAGCCGGGGGAAACACCATATATTTT.